This T cell receptor beta chain stems from a study of cytomegalovirus exposure and HLA in healthy donors (dated by TCRdb to the late 2010s). Background for the entire study: In an earlier analysis of about 560 of the donors, about 270 Gb of sequence data and 120 million or so unique TCR beta sequences from approximately 180 million T cells were reported. Roughly 320 gigabases of sequencing data and roughly 81 million unique TCR sequences made up an early release that covered roughly 670 HLA-typed donors. The genetic ancestry cluster associated with self-reported Caucasian donors included 81% of the approximately 430 genotyped donors. The study aimed to test whether signatures of past pathogen exposure could be identified by cataloging public T cell receptors. The study used immunosequencing to profile the T cell repertoires of 670 or so subjects and linked those repertoires to cytomegalovirus serostatus. Besides the first cohort of roughly 660 subjects, a separate validation cohort made up of some 110 different subjects was used. To predict cytomegalovirus infection status, the study brought together high-throughput TCR immunosequencing, statistical association of individual TCRs with disease status, and machine learning. A later analysis re-analyzed previously published TCR beta repertoires from roughly 690 donors and added high-resolution HLA genotyping to study TCR occurrence patterns. Rather than using new phenotypic data, the later analysis identified candidate immune exposures from TCR beta sequences and from how often those sequences occurred across donors. An earlier analysis of around 540 of the donors applied high-throughput TCR beta sequencing to assess whether each TCR beta V gene segment acted as functional or pseudogenic. Donor age, sex, ethnicity and CMV serostatus were compiled alongside the repertoire data. A later genetic analysis used genome-wide SNP genotypes for about three fifths of the 666 donors, treating that subset as a discovery cohort. Every repertoire in the discovery cohort had been generated on one and the same sequencing platform. Class I and class II HLA loci were covered by the typing at four-digit resolution. The number of donors typed differed by locus, with 629-630 for A, B, C, DRB1 and DQB1, roughly 520 for DQA1, over 600 for DPA1, and around 450 for DPB1. Five DR-DQ haplotypes were treated as single units for association and clustering because of strong linkage in the cohort. Among 300 to 500 genotyped donors of the cohort, an average of about 220,000 unique TCR beta nucleotide sequences was sequenced per donor, of which about 19% were non-productive.

Study-wide conclusions, independent of this receptor: Over 15 rarely observed V segments, including chromosome 9 orphons, were excluded from the earlier analysis of several hundred of the donors because counts were too low. A total of roughly 160 TCR beta chains were listed by the study as associated with cytomegalovirus. This cohort had only TCR beta chains sequenced, and the lack of alpha or paired-chain data limited which features could be detected. Across donors, most TCR sequences were observed very rarely, whereas some public TCRs were present in many individuals. Correlated functional status among segregating V segments might reflect linkage disequilibrium, but an unknown experimental factor could not be ruled out. Most CMV-associated TCR beta chains appeared to be HLA-restricted in a later analysis, and the HLA associations seemed to be driven largely by CMV exposure. Presence/absence analyses assumed roughly uniform sequencing depth across donors, an assumption that may not hold. Compared with the roughly 670-donor mean, donors in an Asian-associated ancestry cluster had fewer N-insertions in productive TCRs, according to a later genetic analysis. An earlier analysis of some 590 of the donors showed that most TCR beta V segments appeared in productive rearrangements either about 87% or about 30% of the time, which broadly matched IMGT annotations. In a later genetic analysis, a missense DCLRE1C variant was associated with V-gene and J-gene trimming of TCR beta chains, and the association was replicated in an independent cohort. A further reported finding was that TCR beta sequences accurately predicted the HLA-A and HLA-B alleles for most subjects in the first cohort. A few of the identified cytomegalovirus-associated TCR beta chains were confirmed in vitro to be specific for cytomegalovirus antigens. In both the original and validation cohorts, the classifier was reported to diagnose cytomegalovirus status with high specificity and sensitivity. In a later analysis, several top co-occurrence clusters were reported to appear linked to parvovirus B19, influenza, CMV and Epstein-Barr virus. When HLA alleles, especially DR and DQ, strongly co-occurred, attributing TCR associations to individual alleles was difficult. Because the 87-base-pair reads could not distinguish some IMGT-functional V segments, including TRBV6-2 and TRBV6-3, those segments were excluded. A later analysis found that TCR association rates varied across HLA loci, with DRB1 alleles showing the most associated TCRs and HLA-C alleles the fewest. CMV serostatus was the only immune exposure information available for the cohort. The sequencing pipeline was judged likely to have produced a cluster of highly shared sequence variants as a technical artifact. In a later analysis, HLA-associated TCR beta chains showed more clonal expansion and lower generation probabilities than non-associated chains that were equally common. Specific HLA alleles were associated with over 15,000 TCR beta sequences at a false discovery rate of 0.05 in a later analysis. According to the authors, the approach could potentially be generalized to other disease states and immunological phenotypes. Because HLA typing was unavailable for some donors at each locus, only the typed subset was used in association tests.

Library prep was done by the immunoSEQ multiplex PCR assay. A mixture of 60 forward primers for TCR Vbeta segments and 13 reverse primers for TCR Jbeta segments was used in the multiplex PCR. A multiplex PCR assay on genomic DNA amplified the CDR3 region of rearranged TCR beta genes. The amplified TCR beta libraries were sequenced on the Illumina HiSeq System as 87-base-pair reads. Per the original workflow: In a later analysis, tens of millions of unique TCR beta chains were counted across the roughly 610 repertoires, and roughly 11 million of these chains were shared by at least two donors. Raw reads were error-corrected and collapsed into unique sequences with a nearest-neighbor algorithm that merged closely related sequences to remove PCR and sequencing errors. Alignment of CDR3 sequences to IMGT reference sequences was used to assign V, D and J gene segments. Each retained sequence needed at least a six-nucleotide match to both a V gene segment and a J gene segment. A rearrangement counted as productive if the CDR3 had no stop codons and remained in frame with V and J, and every other rearrangement counted as non-productive. CDR3 was defined according to IMGT convention as the region running from the second conserved V-encoded cysteine to the conserved J-encoded phenylalanine. The earlier analysis of fewer than 700 of the donors excluded sequences that lacked an unambiguous match to a single V gene segment. An earlier analysis of a few hundred of the donors classified V segments as functional when productive rearrangements were above 56.7% and as segregating when the standard deviation between donors was above 5%. A statistical classification framework was built to diagnose cytomegalovirus status from the catalog of TCR beta chain sequences. A later analysis assigned V and J genes by comparing TCR nucleotide sequences with IMGT/GENE-DB human TR gene sequences. Using the TCRdist pipeline, a later analysis assigned CDR3 sequences along with most-parsimonious VDJ recombination scenarios. In a later analysis, each TCR beta chain was defined by its CDR3 amino acid sequence together with its V-gene family, and reads without a unique V-gene family were excluded. To address suspected cross-contamination and a sequencing artifact, a later analysis removed roughly 640 highly shared, low-generation-probability nucleotide sequences. In a later analysis, a clonal expansion index for each public chain was calculated from normalized within-repertoire ranks of inferred template counts. In a later analysis, generation probabilities were computed using a VDJ recombination model fitted to out-of-frame rearrangements, and the results were checked against IGoR. In a later analysis, TCR-TCR, TCR-HLA and TCR-CMV co-occurrence was scored with hypergeometric tests, and a repertoire-size bias correction was applied to TCR pairs. A later analysis estimated false discovery rates by permuting HLA or CMV assignments 20 times. A later analysis grouped co-occurring TCRs with DBSCAN, adding TCRdist sequence similarity when clustering within HLA-allele-positive subsets. Co-occurrence clustering excluded repertoires with fewer than 30,000 or more than 120,000 public chains, plus five with anomalous nucleotide sharing. As stored in TCRdb, this immuneACCESS dataset retains in-frame rearrangements with V and J assigned. A fraction of the clones does not appear; measured against another copy, unresolved V genes explain less than half of the discrepancy, and the remainder lacks a known reason. V and J calls and clone size are copied from that table; D and trimming were computed from the DNA. This sample gives approximately 130,000 clones in total; 60% to 80% of them show up just once. The ten largest clones represent approximately 1.2% of the sample.

The cohort consisted of 666 healthy bone marrow donors. All cohort members were sampled while nominally healthy, although unrecorded immune exposures were likely present. The donor tested CMV seronegative and was one of the 352 seronegative cohort members. A peripheral blood sample was provided by each donor, and peripheral blood mononuclear cells were used for TCR beta sequencing. Genomic DNA extraction from the blood cell samples was performed with the Qiagen DNeasy Blood Extraction Kit. Trimming takes 5 bases off V and 9 bases off J; junction bases not matched to a gene: 8. The CDR3 has 15 amino acids, counting the end cysteine and phenylalanine. The only DNA kept is the CDR3, 45 bases in frame from the first base. Via the germline V gene (reference sequence), CDR1 is LNHNV and CDR2 YYDKDF. As to this clone: There is no known antigen for this receptor. No quality values exist for individual bases; no much larger clone is one base distant.

The source is a man aged 50-59 years in good health and CMV-seronegative. Sequenced sample: PBMCs. This receptor chain uses TRBV15 and TRBJ2-1; 12 bases in the junction line up with TRBD2. The CDR3 protein: CATSGRLAGEGEQFF. The nucleotide sequence reads as follows: TGTGCCACCAGCGGTCGACTAGCGGGAGAAGGTGAGCAGTTCTTC.